This T cell receptor (beta chain) was retrieved from a study of cytomegalovirus exposure and HLA in healthy donors. Losses at the gene ends were 10 bases for V and 0 bases for J; bases not matched to a gene: 7. The CDR3 extends over 14 amino acids. Germline CDR1 reads MNHNY; CDR2 reads SVGAGI (reference sequence). Primers: 60 Vbeta forward and 13 Jbeta reverse. Only in-frame clones appear in the TCRdb table, and some are missing; sequencing was by immunoSEQ multiplex PCR. This table has 75,000 to 90,000 clones, roughly 80% appearing once. Sequenced sample: PBMCs. This receptor was obtained from a man over 45 in good health and CMV-seronegative. This rearrangement joins TRBV6-6 to TRBJ1-2; 8 bases match TRBD1. The CDR3 sequence is CATAGGQANYGYTF. CDR3 nucleotide sequence: TGTGCCACCGCAGGGGGACAGGCTAACTATGGCTACACCTTC.